This TCR beta chain is drawn from a study of blood T cells in healthy people across ages. Sample-barcoded 5' priming and a J-beta primer mix drove a second PCR of roughly 7 to 11 cycles. MiXCR was run by TCRdb on the 5' RACE reads, yielding one entry per CDR3 protein. The sample has approximately 1.5 million distinct CDR3 sequences, roughly a third seen once. The CDR3 consists of 12 residues. Trimming took 1 base from V and 11 from J; bases not matched to a gene: 1. This clonotype appeared a few times. This TCR was sampled from a woman in her thirties in good health. The chain joins TRBV12-3 or TRBV12-4 to TRBJ2-1; TRBD1 matches 8 bases. Sequencing was carried out using blood. The DNA for the CDR3 is TGTGCCAGCAGTTTAGGGACAGGGAAGCAGTTCTTC. The encoded protein is CASSLGTGKQFF.